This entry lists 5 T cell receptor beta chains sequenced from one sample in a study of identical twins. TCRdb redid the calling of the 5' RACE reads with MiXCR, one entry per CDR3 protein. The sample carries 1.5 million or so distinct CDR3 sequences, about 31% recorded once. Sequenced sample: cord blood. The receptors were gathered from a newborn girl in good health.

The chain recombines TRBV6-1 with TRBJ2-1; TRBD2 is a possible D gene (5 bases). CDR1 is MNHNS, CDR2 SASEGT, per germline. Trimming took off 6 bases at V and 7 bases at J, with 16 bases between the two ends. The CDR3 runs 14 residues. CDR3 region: CASRLVISQNEQFF. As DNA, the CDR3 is TGTGCCAGCAGACTAGTGATCTCACAGAATGAGCAGTTCTTC.

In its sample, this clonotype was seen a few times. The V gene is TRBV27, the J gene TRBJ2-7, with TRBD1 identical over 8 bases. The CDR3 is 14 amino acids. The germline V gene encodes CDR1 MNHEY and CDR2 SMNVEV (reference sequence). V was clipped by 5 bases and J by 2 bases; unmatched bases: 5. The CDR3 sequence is CASSAYRGAYEQYF. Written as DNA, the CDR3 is TGTGCCAGCAGTGCCTACAGGGGGGCCTACGAGCAGTACTTC.

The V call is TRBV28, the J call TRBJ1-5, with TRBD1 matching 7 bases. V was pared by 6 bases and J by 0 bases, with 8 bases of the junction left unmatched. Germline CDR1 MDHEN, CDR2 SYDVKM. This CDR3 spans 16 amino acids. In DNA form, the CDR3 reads TGTGCCAGCAGCCACCCAGGGGGAAGTAGCAATCAGCCCCAGCATTTT. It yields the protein CASSHPGGSSNQPQHF. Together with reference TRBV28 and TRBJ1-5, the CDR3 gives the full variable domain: DVKVTQSSRYLVKRTGEKVFLECVQDMDHENMFWYRQDPGLGLRLIYFSYDVKMKEKGDIPEGYSVSREKKERFSLILESASTNQTSMYLCASSHPGGSSNQPQHFGDGTRLSIL.

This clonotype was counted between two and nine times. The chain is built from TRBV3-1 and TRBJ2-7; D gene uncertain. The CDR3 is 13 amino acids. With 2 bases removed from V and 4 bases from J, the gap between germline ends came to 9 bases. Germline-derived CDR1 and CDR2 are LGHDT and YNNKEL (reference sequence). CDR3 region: CASSQPQHYEQYF. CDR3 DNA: TGTGCCAGCAGCCAACCCCAACATTACGAGCAGTACTTC.

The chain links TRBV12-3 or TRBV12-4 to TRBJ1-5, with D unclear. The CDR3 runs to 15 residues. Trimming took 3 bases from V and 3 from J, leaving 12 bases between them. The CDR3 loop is CASSLVPEANQPQHF. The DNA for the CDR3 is TGTGCCAGCAGTTTGGTTCCGGAGGCCAATCAGCCCCAGCATTTT.